This TCR beta chain was sequenced in a study of T cells in Graves' hyperthyroidism and ophthalmopathy. Study-wide points: Ophthalmopathy and stable hyperthyroidism were separated by a 13 V-J model. Clonotypes that were expanded in thyroid above 0.001 mostly appeared in blood too.

Subjects aged 18 to 65 presented with newly diagnosed hyperthyroidism of less than 2 months' duration. It was RNA transcripts that yielded the amplified TCR beta CDR3 regions. The HTBI primer set drove a first-round RT-PCR of the TCR CDR3. Via MiXCR, TCRdb re-called the multiplex PCR reads, giving one row per CDR3 protein. The sample contains 500,000 to 750,000 distinct CDR3 sequences, about 43% of which appear only once. With regard to this clonotype: What it binds is unknown. A much larger clonotype is one base distant, so this may be a read error.

This CDR3 has 14 amino acids. Germline values: CDR1 SGHAT, CDR2 FQDESV (reference sequence). What was sequenced was peripheral blood or thyroid tissue (not recorded which). The origin of this receptor is a woman between 18 and 30 years old with Graves' hyperthyroidism. This chain joins TRBV11-1 and TRBJ1-5; D may be TRBD1 (5 bases). CDR3 in DNA: TGTGCCGGCAGCCCGGGGGACGGTAGGCAGCCCCAGCATTTT. Translated: CAGSPGDGRQPQHF.